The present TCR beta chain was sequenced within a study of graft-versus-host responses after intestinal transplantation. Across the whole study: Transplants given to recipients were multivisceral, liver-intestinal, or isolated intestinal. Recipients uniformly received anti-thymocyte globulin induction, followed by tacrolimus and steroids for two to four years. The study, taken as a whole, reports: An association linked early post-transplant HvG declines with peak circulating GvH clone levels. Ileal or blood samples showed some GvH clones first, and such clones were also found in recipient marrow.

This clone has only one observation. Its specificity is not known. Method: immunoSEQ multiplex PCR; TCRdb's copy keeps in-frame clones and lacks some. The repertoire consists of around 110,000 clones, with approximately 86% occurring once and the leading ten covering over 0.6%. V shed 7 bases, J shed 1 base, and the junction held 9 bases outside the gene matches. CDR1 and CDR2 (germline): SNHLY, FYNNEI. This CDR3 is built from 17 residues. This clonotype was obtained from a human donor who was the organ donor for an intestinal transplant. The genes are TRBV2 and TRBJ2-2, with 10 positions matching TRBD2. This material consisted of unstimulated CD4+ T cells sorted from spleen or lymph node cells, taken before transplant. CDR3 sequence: CASTGGWTSGNTGELFF. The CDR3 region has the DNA TGTGCCAGCACTGGAGGTTGGACTAGCGGGAACACCGGGGAGCTGTTTTTT. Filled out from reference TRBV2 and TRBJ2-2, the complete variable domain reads EPEVTQTPSHQVTQMGQEVILRCVPISNHLYFYWYRQILGQKVEFLVSFYNNEISEKSEIFDDQFSVERPDGSNFTLKIRSTKLEDSAMYFCASTGGWTSGNTGELFFGEGSRLTVL.